This T cell receptor (beta chain) is drawn from a study of glioma-infiltrating T cells after dendritic cell vaccination. Study details: At biweekly intervals, patients got three intradermal dendritic cell vaccine injections. Overall study findings and caveats: Estimated pretreatment TIL content predicted outcome after dendritic cell vaccination.

Turning to this clone: Its antigen is still unknown.

Primers: 60 V beta forward and 13 J beta reverse. Here immunoSEQ multiplex PCR was the method, and the copy in TCRdb shows in-frame clones only, minus some. The data hold 93,000 or so clones, with roughly 76% observed a single time. Selection required adequate fresh-frozen tumor tissue plus more than two years' survival data. Trimming cost V 4 bases and J 2 bases, with 3 bases left between them. This CDR3 spans 11 amino acids. The germline V gene has CDR1 MNHEY and CDR2 SMNVEV (reference sequence). The chain links TRBV27 to TRBJ2-7; no firm D call. This receptor was taken from a human donor with glioblastoma. Sequenced here: blood, sampled before dendritic cell vaccination. CDR3 residues: CASSSTYEQYF. CDR3 nucleotides: TGTGCCAGCAGTTCAACCTACGAGCAGTACTTC.